The 15 T cell receptor beta chains below all came from one sample that was sequenced in a study of shared clonotypes between healthy human individuals. Libraries were prepared by immunoSEQ multiplex PCR; TCRdb keeps only in-frame clonotypes and omits some of them. This table has millions of clones, over 85% appearing once. Sequencing input: naive CD4+ T cells sorted from blood. Subset in this sample: CD45RA+ positively selected. These receptors were taken from a man younger than 35 in good health.

The chain uses TRBV10-1 and TRBJ2-7; D assignment may be TRBD1 or TRBD2 (5 bases each). V lost 0 bases, J lost 5 bases, and 17 bases lay in between. Germline values: CDR1 WNHNN, CDR2 SYGVQD (reference sequence). The CDR3 runs to 16 residues. CDR3 sequence (DNA): TGCGCCAGCAGTGAGTCACCGGTCGAGGGGCGCGACGAGCAGTACTTC. Translating it yields CASSESPVEGRDEQYF.

The chain links TRBV18 to TRBJ2-3; D is possibly TRBD1 (5 bases). Germline loops: CDR1 KGHSH, CDR2 LQKENI. The CDR3 extends over 17 amino acids. The V end was cut by 2 bases, the J end by 0 bases, with 15 bases between. CDR3 sequence reads: CASSPDLTATSTDTQYF. The CDR3 DNA sequence: TGTGCCAGCTCACCAGACTTGACAGCTACTAGCACAGATACGCAGTATTTT.

The genes are TRBV6-1 and TRBJ2-7; D is undetermined. Trimming removed 1 base from V and 4 bases from J, with 8 bases in between. The CDR3 has 13 residues. Germline lookup yields CDR1 MNHNS and CDR2 SASEGT. Here the CDR3 reads CASSEVTLYEQYF. The CDR3 region has the DNA TGTGCCAGCAGTGAAGTGACACTTTACGAGCAGTACTTC.

This chain links TRBV9 with TRBJ2-5; 9 bases are a match to TRBD2. With 1 base clipped from V and 4 bases from J, the junction kept 5 bases outside the gene matches. Germline V CDR1 and CDR2: SGDLS, YYNGEE. This CDR3 is 15 amino acids long. CDR3 nucleotide sequence: TGTGCCAGCAGCGTATTAGCGGGGGCAGGAGAGACCCAGTACTTC. Protein product: CASSVLAGAGETQYF.

This chain connects TRBV2 to TRBJ1-1, with no clear D. This CDR3 has 11 residues. The germline CDR1 and CDR2 sequences are SNHLY and FYNNEI. Between the trimmed V and J ends, which lost 7 bases and 5 bases, there was a span of 8 bases. This CDR3 reads CASTPWTEAFF. The CDR3 DNA is TGTGCCAGCACCCCCTGGACTGAAGCTTTCTTT.

J is TRBJ2-3 and V is TRBV9; TRBD2 matches at 7 bases. Germline CDR1 is SGDLS and CDR2 is YYNGEE. CDR3 length: 15 residues. The V and J ends lost 3 bases and 1 base, in that order; junction bases with no gene match: 5. The CDR3 DNA sequence: TGTGCCAGCAGCGAGGGAGGGGCCGGCACAGATACGCAGTATTTT. Translating it yields CASSEGGAGTDTQYF.

The V gene is TRBV7-6, the J gene TRBJ1-4; D is undetermined. CDR3 size: 14 residues. Trimming removed 3 bases from V and 4 bases from J, with 9 bases in between. Germline lookup yields CDR1 SGHVS and CDR2 FNYEAQ. CDR3: CASSLGLGNEKLFF. CDR3 coding DNA: TGTGCCAGCAGCTTGGGTTTGGGTAATGAAAAACTGTTTTTT.

The V call is TRBV28, the J call TRBJ1-1, with D uncertain. There are 16 residues in the CDR3. The germline V gene has CDR1 MDHEN and CDR2 SYDVKM. The ends were cut back, 5 bases at V and 1 base at J, with 17 bases in the middle. Here the CDR3 reads CASSSTFGVGNTEAFF. For the CDR3, the DNA is TGTGCCAGCAGTAGTACTTTTGGTGTTGGGAACACTGAAGCTTTCTTT.

The chain has TRBV28 and TRBJ1-5; D gene unclear. The CDR3 is made up of 12 amino acids. V was cut by 5 bases and J by 3 bases, with 5 bases left in between. Germline-derived CDR1 and CDR2 are MDHEN and SYDVKM. Here the CDR3 DNA reads TGTGCCAGCAGTGTGTTCAATCAGCCCCAGCATTTT. Its translation is CASSVFNQPQHF.

The V and J genes are TRBV6-5 and TRBJ2-2; TRBD2 is a possible D gene (5 bases). The CDR3 contains 14 residues. The germline gives CDR1 MNHEY, CDR2 SVGAGI. Trimming cost V 5 bases and J 1 base, with 8 bases left between them. The CDR3 DNA reads as TGTGCCAGCAGTAGCGGTTTGAACACCGGGGAGCTGTTTTTT. It codes for CASSSGLNTGELFF.

The V and J genes are TRBV6-4 and TRBJ2-2, with 8 bases aligning to TRBD1. The CDR3 consists of 16 residues. From germline, CDR1 is MRHNA and CDR2 SNTAGT. J gave up 4 bases and V 3 bases, and 7 bases lay outside the gene matches. The CDR3 loop is CASSERAGGSTGELFF. The CDR3 bases are TGTGCCAGCAGTGAGAGGGCAGGGGGCAGCACCGGGGAGCTGTTTTTT.

The V gene is TRBV7-8, the J gene TRBJ2-3; D is undetermined. The CDR3 is 15 residues long. The germline V gene has CDR1 SGHVS and CDR2 FQNEAQ. Trimming pared 4 bases from V and 6 bases from J, leaving 17 bases between. CDR3 amino acids: CASSSDGYKGDTQYF. The DNA of the CDR3 is TGTGCCAGCAGCTCCGACGGGTACAAGGGCGATACGCAGTATTTT. The full variable domain, rest sourced from reference TRBV7-8 and TRBJ2-3, is GAGVSQSPRYKVAKRGQDVALRCDPISGHVSLFWYQQALGQGPEFLTYFQNEAQLDKSGLPSDRFFAERPEGSVSTLKIQRTQQEDSAVYLCASSSDGYKGDTQYFGPGTRLTVL.

Regarding this clone: Other DNA sequences in the same sample also yield this CDR3. The chain couples TRBV6-5 to TRBJ1-3; TRBD1 is a possible D gene (5 bases). From germline, CDR1 is MNHEY and CDR2 SVGAGI. V gave up 5 bases and J gave up 0 bases, with 11 bases separating them. This CDR3 contains 15 residues. The CDR3 is CASSPDSRSGNTIYF. CDR3 DNA sequence: TGTGCCAGCAGTCCCGACAGTCGCTCTGGAAACACCATATATTTT.

The chain employs TRBV19 and TRBJ1-1, with D unclear. Germline V gene data show CDR1 as LNHDA and CDR2 as SQIVND (reference sequence). The CDR3 covers 14 residues. V was clipped by 3 bases and J by 3 bases, with 11 bases between them. CDR3 region: CASSISSAHTEAFF. The CDR3 coding sequence is TGTGCCAGTAGTATTTCGTCAGCACACACTGAAGCTTTCTTT.

V gene TRBV6-5 combines with J gene TRBJ1-1; D is uncertain. CDR3 length: 13 amino acids. The V gene lost 6 bases and the J gene lost 7 bases, with 15 bases spanning the gap. Germline V gives CDR1 MNHEY, CDR2 SVGAGI. The CDR3 DNA is TGTGCCAGCAGCCGTCCACAGTGGAGTGAAGCTTTCTTT. Translating gives CASSRPQWSEAFF.